This T cell receptor (beta chain) is drawn from a study of glioma-infiltrating T cells after dendritic cell vaccination. Study-level background: Glioblastoma patients came from Phase I and II dendritic cell vaccination trials. Broader study findings: Estimated pretreatment TIL content predicted outcome after dendritic cell vaccination.

On this clone: What it recognizes is unknown.

Primers: 60 V beta forward and 13 J beta reverse. TCRdb's table, derived via immunoSEQ multiplex PCR, lists solely in-frame clones and lacks some. The data show some 110,000 clones, 90% seen once. The CDR3 contains 14 residues. Trimming took off 3 bases at V and 6 bases at J, with 16 bases between the two ends. Germline CDR1 reads SGHRS; CDR2 reads YFSETQ. Sample time point: after dendritic cell vaccination, including at tumor progression/relapse. Patients had residual fresh-frozen tumor tissue and more than two years of survival data. This specimen was blood, taken after dendritic cell vaccination. The genes are TRBV5-1 and TRBJ2-7, with a tentative D call TRBD1 (6 bases). This TCR was sampled from a human donor with glioblastoma. The CDR3 reads CASSYGQRIVEQYF. The CDR3 bases are TGCGCCAGCAGCTACGGACAGAGGATAGTCGAGCAGTACTTC.